A single sample gave rise to the 16 T cell receptor beta chains below, sequenced in a study of CD4+ T cells in melanoma. The table came from immunoSEQ multiplex PCR; TCRdb's copy has only in-frame clones and leaves some out. The sample contains about 54,000 clones, approximately 74% of which appear only once. The sequenced sample was tumor tissue. The source of these receptors is a human donor with melanoma.

CDR3 nucleotides: TGTGCCAGCAGTCCCCCGCCGTGGACCGGGGAGCTGTTTTTT. As protein: CASSPPPWTGELFF. V and J are TRBV28 and TRBJ2-2, with D unclear. V was pared by 5 bases and J by 5 bases, with 12 bases between. The germline V gene encodes CDR1 MDHEN and CDR2 SYDVKM. This CDR3 is 14 amino acids long.

The chain recombines TRBV4-2 with TRBJ2-1; 11 bases are a match to TRBD2. The junction had 4 bases not matched to a gene; V was cut back by 0 bases and J by 3 bases. CDR3 length: 17 amino acids. Germline V CDR1 and CDR2: LGHNA, YNFKEQ. Here the CDR3 DNA reads TGTGCCAGCAGCCAAGATTATACTAGCGGGGGCTACAATGAGCAGTTCTTC. Translating gives CASSQDYTSGGYNEQFF.

The CDR3 loop reads CASSLYGQGANTGELFF. CDR3 DNA: TGCGCCAGCAGCTTGTACGGACAGGGGGCGAACACCGGGGAGCTGTTTTTT. The chain couples TRBV5-1 to TRBJ2-2, with 10 bases that match TRBD1. V trimming: 1 base; J trimming: 0 bases; junction bases outside the gene matches: 3. The CDR3 totals 17 residues. Germline V CDR1 and CDR2: SGHRS, YFSETQ.

The chain couples TRBV19 to TRBJ2-5; possibly TRBD1 for D (6 bases). Germline V CDR1 and CDR2: LNHDA, SQIVND (reference sequence). The germline V and J ends were trimmed by 3 bases and 4 bases, with 12 bases remaining between them. This CDR3 is 14 amino acids long. The chain's CDR3 is CASSIPDRRETQYF. CDR3 nucleotides: TGTGCCAGTAGTATCCCGGACAGACGAGAGACCCAGTACTTC.

This clone has more than one count but fewer than ten. The sample contains more than one DNA sequence encoding this CDR3. The rearrangement joins TRBV5-1 to TRBJ2-7, with D tentatively TRBD1 (6 bases). This CDR3 has 14 residues. V was pared by 0 bases and J by 3 bases, with 10 bases between. Per germline, CDR1 SGHRS and CDR2 YFSETQ. Written as DNA, the CDR3 is TGCGCCAGCAGCTTGGGGACAGTCAGCTACGAGCAGTACTTC. It encodes CASSLGTVSYEQYF.

The V call is TRBV27, the J call TRBJ1-6; D remains unclear. The V and J ends lost 1 base and 9 bases respectively, with 13 bases between them. CDR1 and CDR2 (germline): MNHEY, SMNVEV (reference sequence). The CDR3 sequence is 15 residues long. CDR3 protein: CASSLFTELPSPLHF. The DNA for the CDR3 is TGTGCCAGCAGTTTATTCACAGAACTGCCTTCACCCCTCCACTTT.

The chain has TRBV5-6 and TRBJ1-2; 10 bases agree with TRBD1. The junction had 5 bases not matched to a gene; V was cut back by 4 bases and J by 8 bases. CDR3 length: 13 residues. CDR1 and CDR2 from the germline V gene are SGHDT and YYEEEE. CDR3 sequence reads: CASSPGTGEGYTF. The CDR3 nucleotides are TGTGCCAGCAGCCCCGGGACAGGGGAAGGCTACACCTTC.

The chain uses TRBV30 and TRBJ2-5; D may be TRBD1 (7 bases). V dropped 1 base and J dropped 1 base, with 13 bases sitting between them. Looked up from germline, CDR1 is GTSNPN and CDR2 is SVGIG (reference sequence). This CDR3 comprises 15 residues. The CDR3 here is CAWSGQGGGQETQYF. The DNA for the CDR3 is TGTGCCTGGAGTGGACAGGGAGGAGGCCAAGAGACCCAGTACTTC.

This rearrangement joins TRBV6-5 to TRBJ1-5; TRBD1 agrees at 8 bases. CDR1 is MNHEY and CDR2 is SVGAGI in the germline V gene. The CDR3 has 12 residues. The J segment lost 11 bases and the V segment lost 6 bases, leaving 6 bases of the junction unmatched. CDR3: CASRGQGSAQHF. In DNA form, the CDR3 reads TGTGCCAGCAGAGGACAGGGCTCGGCCCAGCATTTT.

The chain uses TRBV29-1 and TRBJ2-1, with 10 bases lining up with TRBD2. V was clipped by 6 bases and J by 10 bases; unmatched bases: 6. In germline, CDR1 is SQVTM, CDR2 ANQGSEA. This CDR3 contains 12 residues. CDR3 amino acids: CSVRLAGGEQFF. The CDR3 coding sequence is TGCAGCGTGAGATTAGCGGGGGGCGAGCAGTTCTTC.

The chain is built from TRBV11-1 and TRBJ1-1; 8 nucleotides match TRBD1. This CDR3 is built from 17 residues. Germline values: CDR1 SGHAT, CDR2 FQDESV (reference sequence). With V trimmed by 1 base and J by 4 bases, 11 bases remained unmatched. CDR3 coding DNA: TGTGCCAGCAGCTTAGAGCCAGGGGGCCGGGGGGTCACTGAAGCTTTCTTT. It specifies CASSLEPGGRGVTEAFF.

This clone was counted a few times. The CDR3: CASSLEYGGGVNEQFF. The CDR3, as DNA: TGCGCCAGCAGCTTGGAGTACGGCGGGGGGGTCAATGAGCAGTTCTTC. This chain uses TRBV5-1 with TRBJ2-1; 9 bases map to TRBD2. The germline V gene has CDR1 SGHRS and CDR2 YFSETQ. The CDR3 consists of 16 residues. The J segment lost 6 bases and the V segment lost 0 bases, leaving 7 bases of the junction unmatched. The full variable domain, rest sourced from reference TRBV5-1 and TRBJ2-1, is KAGVTQTPRYLIKTRGQQVTLSCSPISGHRSVSWYQQTPGQGLQFLFEYFSETQRNKGNFPGRFSGRQFSNSRSEMNVSTLELGDSALYLCASSLEYGGGVNEQFFGPGTRLTVL.

This clone was observed a handful of times. The rearrangement links TRBV23-1 to TRBJ1-1, with D possibly being TRBD1 (5 bases). TRBV23-1 is an ORF, with its function uncertain. Between the trimmed V and J ends, which lost 6 bases and 10 bases, there was a span of 9 bases. The CDR3 is 10 amino acids. The CDR3 is CASRAGLAFF. CDR3 in DNA: TGCGCCAGCAGGGCAGGGTTAGCTTTCTTT.

In this sample, this clone turned up many times. The V gene is TRBV6-5, the J gene TRBJ2-5, with D perhaps assigned TRBD1 or TRBD2 (6 bases each). Germline V gene lookup returns CDR1 MNHEY and CDR2 SVGAGI. V was shortened by 7 bases and J by 5 bases, with 17 bases between the two germline ends. CDR3 length equals 14 residues. DNA of the CDR3: TGTGCCAGCATGACAGGTGGAGGGGAGGAGACCCAGTACTTC. This sequence encodes CASMTGGGEETQYF.

J is TRBJ2-5 and V is TRBV4-1, with D unclear. The CDR3 runs 17 residues. Germline V gene data show CDR1 as MGHRA and CDR2 as YSYEKL. The V end lost 5 bases, the J end lost 4 bases, and 23 bases lay between the germline ends. As DNA, the CDR3 is TGCGCCAGCAGCAGGACCTCCCCAGGCGATCGAGGAGAGACCCAGTACTTC. Translating gives CASSRTSPGDRGETQYF.

The chain couples TRBV9 to TRBJ2-1, with D possibly being TRBD1 (5 bases). CDR3 length equals 13 residues. Germline-derived CDR1 and CDR2 are SGDLS and YYNGEE. V lost 4 bases to trimming and J lost 4 bases, with 9 bases between them. The CDR3 sequence is CASSRPGYNEQFF. Here the CDR3 DNA reads TGTGCCAGCAGCCGGCCAGGGTACAATGAGCAGTTCTTC.